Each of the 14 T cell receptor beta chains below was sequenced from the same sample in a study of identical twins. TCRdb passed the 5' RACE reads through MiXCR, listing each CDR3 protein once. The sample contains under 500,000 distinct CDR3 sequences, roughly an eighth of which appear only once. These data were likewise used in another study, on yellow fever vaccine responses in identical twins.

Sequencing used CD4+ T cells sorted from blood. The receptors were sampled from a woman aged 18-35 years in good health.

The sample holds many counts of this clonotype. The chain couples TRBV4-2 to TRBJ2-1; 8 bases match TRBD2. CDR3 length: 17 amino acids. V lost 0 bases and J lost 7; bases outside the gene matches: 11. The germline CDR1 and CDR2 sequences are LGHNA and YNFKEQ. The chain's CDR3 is CASSQEAGGRKGNEQFF. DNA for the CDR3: TGTGCCAGCAGCCAAGAGGCGGGGGGTCGAAAAGGTAATGAGCAGTTCTTC.

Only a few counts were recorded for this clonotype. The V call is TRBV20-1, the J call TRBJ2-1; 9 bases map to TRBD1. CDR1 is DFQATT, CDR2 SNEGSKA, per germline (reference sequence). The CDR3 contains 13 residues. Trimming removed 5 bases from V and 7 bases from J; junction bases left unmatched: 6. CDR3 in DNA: TGCAGTGCTTTTGCGGGACAGGGTAATGAGCAGTTCTTC. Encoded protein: CSAFAGQGNEQFF.

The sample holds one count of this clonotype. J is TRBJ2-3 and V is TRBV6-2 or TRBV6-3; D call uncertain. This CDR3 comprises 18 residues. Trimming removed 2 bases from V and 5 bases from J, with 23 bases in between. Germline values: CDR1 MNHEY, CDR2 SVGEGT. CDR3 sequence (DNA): TGTGCCAGCAGTTACCAGTTTTTATCGCCAGCGAACAAAGATACGCAGTATTTT. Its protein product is CASSYQFLSPANKDTQYF.

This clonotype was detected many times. Here the CDR3 reads CSAPPRYPYNEQFF. Here the CDR3 DNA reads TGCAGTGCCCCCCCCAGATACCCCTACAATGAGCAGTTCTTC. The chain uses TRBV20-1 and TRBJ2-1; no firm D call. The germline gives CDR1 DFQATT, CDR2 SNEGSKA (reference sequence). Trimming removed 6 bases at V and 2 bases at J, with 14 bases between. The length of the CDR3 is 14 residues.

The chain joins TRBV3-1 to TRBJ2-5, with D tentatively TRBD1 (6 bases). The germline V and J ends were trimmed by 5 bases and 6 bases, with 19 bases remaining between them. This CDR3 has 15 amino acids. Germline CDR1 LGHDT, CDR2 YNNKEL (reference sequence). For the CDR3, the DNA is TGTGCCAGCAGCAACCAGGACAGTTGGACACAGACCCAGTACTTC. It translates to CASSNQDSWTQTQYF.

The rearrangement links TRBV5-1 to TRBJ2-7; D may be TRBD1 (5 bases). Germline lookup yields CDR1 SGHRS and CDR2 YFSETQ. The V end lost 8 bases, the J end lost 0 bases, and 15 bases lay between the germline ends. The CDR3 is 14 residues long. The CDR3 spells CARTDEDNSYEQYF. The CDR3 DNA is TGCGCCAGGACCGATGAGGACAACTCCTACGAGCAGTACTTC. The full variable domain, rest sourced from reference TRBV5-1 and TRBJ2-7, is KAGVTQTPRYLIKTRGQQVTLSCSPISGHRSVSWYQQTPGQGLQFLFEYFSETQRNKGNFPGRFSGRQFSNSRSEMNVSTLELGDSALYLCARTDEDNSYEQYFGPGTRLTVT.

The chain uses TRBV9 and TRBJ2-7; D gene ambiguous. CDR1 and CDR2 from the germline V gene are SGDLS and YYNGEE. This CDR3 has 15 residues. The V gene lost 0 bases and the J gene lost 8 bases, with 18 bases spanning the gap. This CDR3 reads CASSVGMSLGEKQYF. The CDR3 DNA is TGTGCCAGCAGCGTAGGGATGTCTCTGGGTGAGAAGCAGTACTTC.

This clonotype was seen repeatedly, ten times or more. CDR3 nucleotide sequence: TGTGCCAGCAGTTTATCTCTGCTGGAGGGGGAATACAATGAGCAGTTCTTC. It translates to CASSLSLLEGEYNEQFF. V gene TRBV12-3 or TRBV12-4 combines with J gene TRBJ2-1, with D tentatively TRBD1 or TRBD2 (6 bases each). Trimming took off 2 bases at V and 4 bases at J, with 18 bases between the two ends. This CDR3 comprises 17 residues.

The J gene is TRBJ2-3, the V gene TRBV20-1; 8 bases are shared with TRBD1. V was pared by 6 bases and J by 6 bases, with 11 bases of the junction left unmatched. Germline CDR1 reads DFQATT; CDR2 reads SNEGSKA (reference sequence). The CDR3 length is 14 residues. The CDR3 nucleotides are TGCAGTGCCCGGCCCAGGACAGGGATGGATACGCAGTATTTT. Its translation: CSARPRTGMDTQYF.

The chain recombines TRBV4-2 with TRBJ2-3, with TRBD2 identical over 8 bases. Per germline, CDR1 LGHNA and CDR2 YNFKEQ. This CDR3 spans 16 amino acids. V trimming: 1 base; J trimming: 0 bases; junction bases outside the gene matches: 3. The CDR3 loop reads CASSQAGGASTDTQYF. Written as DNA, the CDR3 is TGTGCCAGCAGCCAAGCGGGGGGGGCTAGCACAGATACGCAGTATTTT.

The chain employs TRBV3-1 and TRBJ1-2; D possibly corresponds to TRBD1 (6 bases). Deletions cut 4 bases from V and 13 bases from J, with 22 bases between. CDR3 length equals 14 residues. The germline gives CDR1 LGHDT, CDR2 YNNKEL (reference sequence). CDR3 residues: CASSRDRPSLVSTF. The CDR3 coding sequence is TGTGCCAGCAGCCGCGACAGGCCAAGTCTAGTCTCCACCTTC.

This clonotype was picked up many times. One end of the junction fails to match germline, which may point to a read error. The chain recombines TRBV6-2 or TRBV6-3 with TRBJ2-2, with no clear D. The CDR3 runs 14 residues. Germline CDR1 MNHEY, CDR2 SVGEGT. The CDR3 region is CASSHSRGPGELFF. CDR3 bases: TGTGCCAGCAGTCACTCACGTGGCCCCGGGGAGCTGTTTTTT.

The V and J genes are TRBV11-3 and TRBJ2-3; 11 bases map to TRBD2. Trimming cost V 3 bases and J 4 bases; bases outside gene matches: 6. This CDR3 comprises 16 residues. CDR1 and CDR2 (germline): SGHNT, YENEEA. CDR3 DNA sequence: TGTGCCAGCAGCTTCGATTTTAGCGGGGGGGCAGATACGCAGTATTTT. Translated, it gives CASSFDFSGGADTQYF.

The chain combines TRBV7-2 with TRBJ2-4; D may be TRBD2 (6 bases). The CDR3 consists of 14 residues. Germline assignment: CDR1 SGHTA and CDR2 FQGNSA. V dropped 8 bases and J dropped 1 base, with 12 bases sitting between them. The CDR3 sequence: CASSKSGAKNIQYF. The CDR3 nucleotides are TGTGCCAGCTCAAAGAGCGGGGCCAAAAACATTCAGTACTTC.